This T cell receptor beta chain was retrieved from a study of cytomegalovirus exposure and HLA in healthy donors. With 0 bases clipped from V and 4 bases from J, the junction kept 4 bases outside the gene matches. The CDR3 spans 15 residues. Germline CDR1 is SGHRS and CDR2 is YFSETQ. PCR used 60 Vbeta primers and 13 Jbeta primers. Assay used: immunoSEQ multiplex PCR; TCRdb lists only in-frame clones, some missing. The sample lists 100,000 to 150,000 clones, around four fifths occurring once. Turning to this clone: What it recognizes is unknown.

Study-wide points: Prior analysis indicated that the majority of TCR beta V segments exhibited productivity approximately 87% or approximately 30% of the time.

This TCR was sampled from a man aged 25-45 years in good health and CMV-seronegative. V is TRBV5-1 and J is TRBJ2-1; 7 positions match TRBD1. The sequencing input was PBMCs. CDR3 sequence: CASSLVETGYNEQFF. In nucleotides, the CDR3 is TGCGCCAGCAGCTTGGTAGAGACAGGGTACAATGAGCAGTTCTTC.